This T cell receptor (beta chain) is from a study of cytomegalovirus exposure and HLA in healthy donors. PCR amplification relied on 60 Vbeta primers (plus 13 Jbeta primers). The assay was immunoSEQ multiplex PCR, and TCRdb's table has in-frame clones only and misses some. Of about 80,000 clones listed, roughly two thirds were seen once; the top ten hold 5.5% to 8%. Study-wide points: Fewer N-insertions (relative to the roughly 730-donor mean) were reportedly seen in an Asian-associated ancestry cluster in a later analysis.

Notes on this clone: The target antigen is unknown.

Material for sequencing was PBMCs. This sequence was found in a woman between 45 and 65 years old in good health and CMV-seropositive.

CDR3 residues: CASGRDSNSPLHF. CDR3 coding DNA: TGTGCCAGCGGCCGGGACAGTAATTCACCCCTCCACTTT. This chain links TRBV6-5 with TRBJ1-6; TRBD1 matches at 7 bases. The CDR3 spans 13 residues. Germline CDR1 reads MNHEY; CDR2 reads SVGAGI. V gave up 8 bases and J gave up 6 bases; unmatched junction bases: 4.